This T cell receptor (beta chain) was recovered during a study of CD8 T cells in ankylosing spondylitis. This clonotype was observed a handful of times. Germline V gives CDR1 LGHDT, CDR2 YNNKEL (reference sequence). The CDR3 is 11 amino acids. Trimming shortened V by 5 bases and J by 6 bases, and 7 bases separated the two germline ends. In TCRdb, the 5' RACE reads were re-called with MiXCR into one record per CDR3 protein. This table has about 340,000 distinct CDR3 sequences, approximately 14% appearing once. The specimen was blood, either unsorted or a sorted T cell fraction (not recorded which). The gene calls are TRBV3-1 and TRBJ1-1; D is possibly TRBD1 (5 bases). This TCR came from a male donor with ankylosing spondylitis or in good health (not recorded which). Here the CDR3 reads CASSGTAEAFF. The CDR3, as DNA: TGTGCCAGCAGCGGGACTGCTGAAGCTTTCTTT.